The 30 T cell receptor beta chains below come from one sample, sequenced in a study of post-analysis software for immune sequencing data. Study-level points and caveats: Relative to controls, patients had five TRBV segments at higher frequency, with TRBV5-6, TRBV5-1 and TRBV20-1 among these.

Unique molecular identifiers were built into the TCR beta cDNA libraries. Using its own MiXCR run on the PCR reads, TCRdb lists one record per CDR3 protein. The sample records hundreds of thousands of distinct CDR3 sequences, 55% to 60% being singletons. Their antigens remain unidentified. The sequencing sample was made of blood. These receptors were taken from a girl aged 2-10 years with multiple sclerosis.

In this sample, this clonotype turned up a few times. The gene calls are TRBV29-1 and TRBJ2-1; weak D call: TRBD1 (6 bases). The V gene's germline CDR1 is SQVTM and CDR2 ANQGSEA. V was clipped by 6 bases and J by 7 bases, with 13 bases between them. This CDR3 has 12 amino acids. DNA for the CDR3: TGCAGCGTAGCCCCAGGGGCGAATGAGCAGTTCTTC. Translated: CSVAPGANEQFF.

This clonotype was seen more than once but under ten times. The chain carries TRBV7-9 and TRBJ2-3, with D uncertain. This CDR3 spans 12 amino acids. V was trimmed by 4 bases and J by 4 bases, leaving 6 bases between them. Germline CDR1 reads SEHNR; CDR2 reads FQNEAQ (reference sequence). CDR3 nucleotides: TGTGCCAGCAGCTCGACGGCAGATACGCAGTATTTT. This codes for CASSSTADTQYF.

The chain joins TRBV25-1 to TRBJ2-7, with TRBD2 matching over 9 bases. Germline trimming cut 2 bases from V and 0 bases from J; bases unmatched to any gene: 2. Germline values: CDR1 MGHDK, CDR2 SYGVNS. The CDR3 spans 15 residues. The chain's CDR3 is CASSEGSGGSYEQYF. The CDR3 coding sequence is TGTGCCAGCAGTGAAGGTAGCGGGGGCTCCTACGAGCAGTACTTC.

V is TRBV25-1 and J is TRBJ2-5; 8 nucleotides align to TRBD1. The J call may be incorrect, as the DNA end agrees better with TRBJ2-7. There are 14 residues in the CDR3. Germline CDR1 MGHDK, CDR2 SYGVNS. The CDR3: CAGAGGRALYEQYF. CDR3 bases: TGTGCCGGCGCAGGGGGCAGGGCCCTCTACGAGCAGTACTTC.

The V gene is TRBV11-2, the J gene TRBJ2-5; 12 bases align to TRBD2. Germline V gene lookup returns CDR1 SGHAT and CDR2 FQNNGV. After removal of 0 bases from V and 5 bases from J, the junction contained 16 bases not matched to a gene. This CDR3 has 20 residues. CDR3 sequence (DNA): TGTGCCAGCAGCTTAGACTCTCCACAACGACTAGCGGGAGAGTCGGAGACCCAGTACTTC. Translation gives CASSLDSPQRLAGESETQYF.

The V call is TRBV19, the J call TRBJ2-5; TRBD1 matches at 9 bases. The length of the CDR3 is 14 residues. CDR1 is LNHDA, CDR2 SQIVND, per germline (reference sequence). Trimming cost V 8 bases and J 4 bases; bases outside gene matches: 8. The CDR3 protein is CASGIGQGRETQYF. As DNA, the CDR3 is TGTGCCAGTGGAATAGGACAGGGGAGAGAGACCCAGTACTTC.

The chain uses TRBV29-1 and TRBJ1-2; 7 bases fit TRBD1. The CDR3 has 13 residues. V gave up 1 base and J gave up 8 bases; unmatched junction bases: 7. The V gene's germline CDR1 is SQVTM and CDR2 ANQGSEA. The DNA of the CDR3 is TGCAGCGTTGAAGGAGGCAGGGGGAAAGGCTACACCTTC. Its translation: CSVEGGRGKGYTF.

This clonotype was seen only a few times. The V gene is TRBV12-3 or TRBV12-4, the J gene TRBJ2-3, with 10 bases that match TRBD2. With 3 bases clipped from V and 1 base from J, the junction kept 1 base outside the gene matches. This CDR3 has 15 residues. The CDR3 protein is CASSFSGGRTDTQYF. The CDR3 DNA follows: TGTGCCAGCAGTTTTAGCGGGGGGCGCACAGATACGCAGTATTTT.

This chain links TRBV29-1 with TRBJ1-2; D gene uncertain. The germline V gene has CDR1 SQVTM and CDR2 ANQGSEA. This CDR3 has 14 amino acids. V lost 6 bases to trimming and J lost 3 bases, with 17 bases between them. The CDR3 bases are TGCAGCGTCCAGATAGGAGACACCTACTATGGCTACACCTTC. Translating it yields CSVQIGDTYYGYTF.

In this sample, this clonotype turned up once. The chain combines TRBV7-2 with TRBJ2-7; the match to TRBD1 covers 9 bases. This CDR3 region has 15 residues. Germline V gene data show CDR1 as SGHTA and CDR2 as FQGNSA. The V gene end was trimmed by 5 bases and the J gene end by 2 bases; junction bases not matched to a gene: 7. The CDR3 coding sequence is TGTGCCAGCAGCCGGACGGGACAGGGAACCTACGAGCAGTACTTC. Translated, it gives CASSRTGQGTYEQYF.

This clonotype appeared a single time. The V call is TRBV12-3 or TRBV12-4, the J call TRBJ2-5; 9 nucleotides agree with TRBD1. The tail of the sequence fits TRBJ2-7 better, so the J call may be wrong. This CDR3 region has 14 residues. CDR3 nucleotide sequence: TGTGCCAGCAGTCTCCGGGACAGGGAGCACGAGCAGTACTTC. Amino acids: CASSLRDREHEQYF.

This clonotype has only a few counts. This chain connects TRBV20-1 to TRBJ2-1; 12 bases are shared with TRBD2. The germline gives CDR1 DFQATT, CDR2 SNEGSKA (reference sequence). This CDR3 has 14 amino acids. V shed 5 bases, J shed 5 bases, and the junction held 4 bases outside the gene matches. The CDR3 spells CSALTSGSDNEQFF. CDR3 coding DNA: TGCAGTGCTCTGACTAGCGGGAGCGACAATGAGCAGTTCTTC.

This clonotype was seen a few times. The chain uses TRBV2 and TRBJ2-7; 10 bases map to TRBD2. V was clipped by 8 bases and J by 2 bases; unmatched bases: 9. Germline values: CDR1 SNHLY, CDR2 FYNNEI. The CDR3 extends over 15 amino acids. The CDR3 loop reads CASGPGLANAYEQYF. DNA of the CDR3: TGTGCCAGCGGACCGGGACTAGCGAACGCCTACGAGCAGTACTTC.

This clonotype has only a few counts. V gene TRBV28 combines with J gene TRBJ1-2; D is unresolved. The germline gives CDR1 MDHEN, CDR2 SYDVKM. Trimming removed 5 bases at V and 5 bases at J, with 9 bases between. This CDR3 is 12 amino acids long. CDR3 region: CASSPDPYGYTF. The CDR3 region has the DNA TGTGCCAGCAGTCCCGACCCTTATGGCTACACCTTC.

The V and J genes are TRBV2 and TRBJ1-5; TRBD1 matches 7 bases. CDR1 is SNHLY and CDR2 is FYNNEI in the germline V gene. The CDR3 extends over 15 amino acids. J was trimmed by 7 bases and V by 4 bases; bases with no gene match: 10. The CDR3 sequence: CASSGTGAPVQPQHF. The DNA for the CDR3 is TGTGCCAGCAGTGGTACAGGGGCGCCTGTGCAGCCCCAGCATTTT.

The chain uses TRBV28 and TRBJ2-3, with a weak D call TRBD1 (7 bases). The V end lost 10 bases, the J end lost 1 base, and 15 bases lay between the germline ends. The CDR3 contains 14 residues. Looked up from germline, CDR1 is MDHEN and CDR2 is SYDVKM. The CDR3 nucleotides read TGTGCCACGGGGAGGACAGGAGGCACAGATACGCAGTATTTT. It specifies CATGRTGGTDTQYF.

Comments on this clonotype: Just one base apart from a much larger clone, this may be a read error. The V and J genes are TRBV12-3 or TRBV12-4 and TRBJ2-3; no definite D call. This CDR3 has 15 amino acids. The CDR3 is CASSQSSGYTDAQYF. The CDR3 DNA reads as TGTGCCAGCAGCCAAAGCTCCGGGTACACAGATGCGCAGTATTTT.

This clonotype came up a few times. The rearrangement joins TRBV10-3 to TRBJ2-5; 10 bases are a match to TRBD1. The last part of the DNA fits TRBJ2-7 better; the J call may be wrong. The CDR3 is 16 amino acids. Looked up from germline, CDR1 is ENHRY and CDR2 is SYGVKD. For the CDR3, the DNA is TGTGCCATCAGTGGAACACGGACAGGGGGTACATACGAGCAGTACTTC. It translates to CAISGTRTGGTYEQYF.

CDR3 nucleotide sequence: TGTGCCAGCAGTTACTCTAGCGGGGGGGCGGGTGAGCAGTTCTTC. Protein: CASSYSSGGAGEQFF. The chain uses TRBV6-6 and TRBJ2-1; 11 nucleotides match TRBD2. The V and J ends lost 0 bases and 9 bases, in that order; junction bases with no gene match: 4. The CDR3 is 15 amino acids. Per the germline V gene, CDR1 is MNHNY and CDR2 is SVGAGI (reference sequence).

The chain uses TRBV18 and TRBJ2-3; D gene ambiguous. CDR1 is KGHSH and CDR2 is LQKENI in the germline V gene. Trimming took 2 bases from V and 2 from J, leaving 11 bases between them. The CDR3 loop spans 15 amino acids. For the CDR3, the DNA is TGTGCCAGCTCACCAAATAGCCGGACCACAGATACGCAGTATTTT. It is translated as CASSPNSRTTDTQYF.

The rearrangement links TRBV7-6 to TRBJ2-3; TRBD2 matches 7 bases. Germline CDR1 and CDR2: SGHVS and FNYEAQ. J lost 3 bases, V lost 2 bases, and 5 bases had no gene match. This CDR3 is built from 15 residues. The CDR3 region has the DNA TGTGCCAGCAGCTTAAACAGCGGGAAGACAGATACGCAGTATTTT. Translating gives CASSLNSGKTDTQYF.

This clonotype was detected only once. The rearrangement links TRBV4-3 to TRBJ2-3, with 8 positions matching TRBD1. In germline, CDR1 is LGHNA, CDR2 YSLEER. The CDR3 has 15 amino acids. V dropped 3 bases and J dropped 0; count of bases not matched to a gene: 2. CDR3 region: CASSQGQVSTDTQYF. CDR3 DNA sequence: TGCGCCAGCAGCCAGGGACAGGTTAGCACAGATACGCAGTATTTT.

The V call is TRBV20-1, the J call TRBJ2-5; TRBD1 aligns across 7 bases. The V segment lost 1 base and the J segment 2 bases; nucleotides outside the gene matches: 7. Per the germline V gene, CDR1 is DFQATT and CDR2 is SNEGSKA (reference sequence). This CDR3 has 15 amino acids. The CDR3 DNA follows: TGCAGTGCTAGAGCCGACAGGGAAGGGCAAGAGACCCAGTACTTC. As protein: CSARADREGQETQYF.

This clonotype has a handful of counts. CDR3 residues: CASSSGTGNEQFF. The CDR3 region has the DNA TGTGCCAGCAGCTCTGGGACAGGGAATGAGCAGTTCTTC. J is TRBJ2-1 and V is TRBV11-2; 9 bases line up with TRBD1. The V and J ends lost 4 bases and 7 bases, in that order; junction bases with no gene match: 2. Looked up from germline, CDR1 is SGHAT and CDR2 is FQNNGV. The CDR3 has 13 residues.

This chain joins TRBV5-1 and TRBJ1-4; no reliable D call. Germline values: CDR1 SGHRS, CDR2 YFSETQ. The CDR3 extends over 14 amino acids. V lost 0 bases and J lost 7, with 10 bases in between. The CDR3 here is CASSLGAVGEKLFF. For the CDR3, the DNA is TGCGCCAGCAGCTTGGGGGCAGTTGGTGAAAAACTGTTTTTT.

The genes are TRBV29-1 and TRBJ1-5, with 8 bases that match TRBD1. This CDR3 contains 15 residues. V trimming: 3 bases; J trimming: 1 base; junction bases outside the gene matches: 5. Germline V lookup: CDR1 SQVTM, CDR2 ANQGSEA. CDR3 DNA: TGCAGCGTTGAGCCGGACAGGGACAGCAATCAGCCCCAGCATTTT. This gives the protein CSVEPDRDSNQPQHF.

V is TRBV7-6 and J is TRBJ2-6; D unresolved. Germline lookup yields CDR1 SGHVS and CDR2 FNYEAQ. Trimming took 2 bases from V and 4 from J, leaving 9 bases between them. The CDR3 extends over 15 amino acids. The CDR3 protein is CASSLWAAGANVLTF. CDR3 sequence (DNA): TGTGCCAGCAGCTTATGGGCTGCGGGGGCCAACGTCCTGACTTTC.

The rearrangement links TRBV7-8 to TRBJ1-1; D is undetermined. CDR1 is SGHVS, CDR2 FQNEAQ, per germline. The CDR3 runs 13 residues. With 5 bases removed from V and 5 bases from J, the gap between germline ends came to 12 bases. The CDR3 sequence: CASSHPGRTEAFF. CDR3 coding DNA: TGTGCCAGCAGCCACCCTGGGCGGACTGAAGCTTTCTTT.

J is TRBJ2-3 and V is TRBV12-3 or TRBV12-4; D remains ambiguous. The length of the CDR3 is 15 residues. The V gene lost 0 bases and the J gene lost 2 bases, with 9 bases spanning the gap. CDR3 loop: CASSLAPDPTDTQYF. The CDR3 DNA reads TGTGCCAGCAGTTTAGCGCCCGACCCCACAGATACGCAGTATTTT.

The gene calls are TRBV11-2 and TRBJ2-7; a possible D gene is TRBD2 (5 bases). The closer fit of TRBJ2-5 to the DNA end suggests the J call may be wrong. This CDR3 contains 14 residues. Germline lookup yields CDR1 SGHAT and CDR2 FQNNGV. CDR3 coding DNA: TGTGCCAGCAGCACGTGGGAGTACGGGGAGACCCAGTACTTC. This translates into CASSTWEYGETQYF.